These T cell receptor beta chains were read from a single sample in a study of identical twins' blood T cells. Using its own MiXCR run on the 5' RACE reads, TCRdb lists one record per CDR3 protein. Among fewer than 450,000 distinct CDR3 sequences listed, over 25% were seen once. The sample taken for sequencing was PBMCs. These receptors came from a woman aged 18 to 55 in good health. The CDR3 runs from the conserved cysteine through the conserved F or W. The order of the fields is V gene, J gene, clone size, D gene, CDR3 DNA, CDR3 protein. A D gene is named only where the DNA matches it firmly. Size is omitted from some rows. Given values are once, few, many or a class for expanded clones.

>TRBV2|TRBJ1-3|.|.
TGTGCCAGGGGGACTGGAAACACCATATATTTT
CARGTGNTIYF
>TRBV4-1|TRBJ1-2|few|TRBD1
TGCGCCAGCAGCCAAGTCGGGACAGGCGCTAACTATGGCTACACCTTC
CASSQVGTGANYGYTF
>TRBV2|TRBJ2-7|.|.
TGTGCCAGCAGTGGTCGGGGGAACGCCTACGAGCAGTACTTC
CASSGRGNAYEQYF
>TRBV5-6|TRBJ1-1|.|.
TGTGCCAGCAGCTTGGGCGGACGGGGCCTTACAGAAGCTTTCTTT
CASSLGGRGLTEAFF
>TRBV5-1|TRBJ1-1|.|TRBD1
TGCGCCAGCAGCAGACGGACAGGGGTGGACACTGAAGCTTTCTTT
CASSRRTGVDTEAFF
>TRBV9|TRBJ2-1|few|.
TGTGCCAGCAGCTCGTCCGGAAATGAGCAGTTCTTC
CASSSSGNEQFF
>TRBV20-1|TRBJ2-3|few|TRBD1
TGCAGTTATCGACAGGGCAACACAGATACGCAGTATTTT
CSYRQGNTDTQYF
>TRBV20-1|TRBJ1-6|.|TRBD1
TGCAGTGCTCTCCGGACAGGGGGTCGGTCACCCCTCCACTTT
CSALRTGGRSPLHF
>TRBV10-2|TRBJ1-6|.|.
TGCGCCAGCAGTGAGTGGCGGGACCATAATTCACCCCTCCACTTT
CASSEWRDHNSPLHF
>TRBV7-9|TRBJ2-1|few|.
TGTGCCAGCACCTCGGAGCTCAATGAGCAGTTCTTC
CASTSELNEQFF
>TRBV9|TRBJ1-1|few|TRBD1
TGTGCCAGCAGCGTGGTCGGGACAGCCGAAGCTTTCTTT
CASSVVGTAEAFF
>TRBV15|TRBJ2-5|few|TRBD2
TGTGCCACCAGCAGAGTAGCGGGAGAGGTAGAGACCCAGTACTTC
CATSRVAGEVETQYF
>TRBV5-6|TRBJ2-1|few|.
TGTGCCAGCAGCTCGCCAGGGACTTTTAACAATGAGCAGTTCTTC
CASSSPGTFNNEQFF
>TRBV20-1|TRBJ2-3|.|.
TGCAGTGCCCGATTCCGGGGTTCAGATACGCAGTATTTT
CSARFRGSDTQYF
>TRBV20-1|TRBJ1-2|.|.
TGCAGTGCTAGATCCCCCTTCGGGGCTTCCTATGGCTACACCTTC
CSARSPFGASYGYTF
>TRBV28|TRBJ1-4|many|TRBD1
TGTGCCAGCGAGACAGGGGTAGGAGAAAAACTGTTTTTT
CASETGVGEKLFF
>TRBV2|TRBJ1-6|many|.
TGTGCCAGCAGTGAAACCGCCCGTCCGTTTAATTCACCCCTCCACTTT
CASSETARPFNSPLHF
>TRBV10-1|TRBJ1-1|few|.
TGCGCCAGCAGTGAAACGGTGAACACTGAAGCTTTCTTT
CASSETVNTEAFF
>TRBV12-5|TRBJ1-5|few|.
TGTGCTAGTGGTAGGGACAATAGCAATCAGCCCCAGCATTTT
CASGRDNSNQPQHF
>TRBV3-1|TRBJ1-5|.|TRBD1
TGTGCCAGCAGCCGCGGGAACAGGGGGCGATCCCAGCCCCAGCATTTT
CASSRGNRGRSQPQHF
>TRBV27|TRBJ1-1|.|TRBD1
TGTGCCAGCAGTCCGAAGGGACAGGGGGACACTGAAGCTTTCTTT
CASSPKGQGDTEAFF
>TRBV6-1|TRBJ1-5|.|.
TGTGCCAGCAGCCTTGTCAGGTCAGGAAATCAGCCCCAGCATTTT
CASSLVRSGNQPQHF
>TRBV29-1|TRBJ2-2|.|TRBD2
TGCAGCGTTGATCCGACTAGCGGGAACACCGGGGAGCTGTTTTTT
CSVDPTSGNTGELFF
>TRBV19|TRBJ1-5|few|.
TGTGCCAGTAGTATAGGAAAGGGACAATCTGCCCAGCATTTT
CASSIGKGQSAQHF
>TRBV29-1|TRBJ1-3|.|.
TGCAGCGTTGTGGGGGTTGGTGGCTCTGGAAACACCATATATTTT
CSVVGVGGSGNTIYF
>TRBV10-3|TRBJ1-2|.|.
TGTGCCATCAGTGATAGCCAGGGCGGCTACACCTTC
CAISDSQGGYTF
>TRBV5-4|TRBJ1-3|few|.
TGTGCCAGCAGCCAGGACACGAACGGAAACACCATATATTTT
CASSQDTNGNTIYF
>TRBV24-1|TRBJ1-5|few|.
TGTGCCACCAGTGATTTGTACAGCGATCAGCCCCAGCATTTT
CATSDLYSDQPQHF
>TRBV27|TRBJ1-5|.|.
TGTGCCAGCAAGTGGGGAAGGACAGAGGGTCAGCCCCAGCATTTT
CASKWGRTEGQPQHF
>TRBV10-3|TRBJ1-5|.|.
TGTGCCATCAGTGAGGTGGGTAATCAGCCCCAGCATTTT
CAISEVGNQPQHF
>TRBV6-5|TRBJ1-6|few|TRBD1
TGTGCCAGCACGACGGACAGGGGTTCACCCCTCCACTTT
CASTTDRGSPLHF
>TRBV11-2|TRBJ1-2|.|.
TGTGCCAGCAGCTTAAAAGGGTGGCTTGGCTACACCTTC
CASSLKGWLGYTF
>TRBV29-1|TRBJ2-3|many|.
TGCAGCGTTGATCGACGGAAGACAGTTAGTACAGATACGCAGTATTTT
CSVDRRKTVSTDTQYF
>TRBV10-3|TRBJ1-1|.|.
TGTGCCATCAGTGAGTCTAGTAGGGGCGCTGAAGCTTTCTTT
CAISESSRGAEAFF
>TRBV20-1|TRBJ2-1|few|.
TGCAGTGCTAAGAAGATAGGGATAAGGGATGAGCAGTTCTTC
CSAKKIGIRDEQFF
>TRBV6-2/TRBV6-3|TRBJ2-7|few|.
TGTGCCACCGGGTGGGACTCCTACGAGCAGTGCTTC
CATGWDSYEQCF
>TRBV5-1|TRBJ2-7|.|TRBD2
TGCGCCAGCAGCTTCGGACTAGCAGTTTCCTACGAGCAGTACTTC
CASSFGLAVSYEQYF
>TRBV7-3|TRBJ1-1|few|.
TGTGCCAGCAGCTGGCAGATGAACACTGAAGCTTTCTTT
CASSWQMNTEAFF
>TRBV4-3|TRBJ2-1|.|.
TGCGCCAGCAGCCAAGCCCATACTAGGGATGAGCAGTTCTTC
CASSQAHTRDEQFF
>TRBV20-1|TRBJ2-1|.|TRBD2
TGCAGTGCTAGACTAGCGGGAGTTCTCGGGGGGCAGTTCTTC
CSARLAGVLGGQFF
>TRBV3-1|TRBJ2-5|few|.
TGTGCCAGCAGCCAAGATCGCCGGCGGGTATTAGAGACCCAGTACTTC
CASSQDRRRVLETQYF
>TRBV20-1|TRBJ1-5|.|.
TGCAGTGCTAGGGAATATCAGACAGGAGTCAATCAGCCCCAGCATTTT
CSAREYQTGVNQPQHF
>TRBV12-3/TRBV12-4|TRBJ2-7|many|.
TGTGCCAGCAGTAAACTGGAGGAGCAGTACTTC
CASSKLEEQYF
>TRBV19|TRBJ2-3|.|.
TGTGCCACCCAACCCCCAAGCACAGATACGCAGTATTTT
CATQPPSTDTQYF
>TRBV27|TRBJ1-6|.|.
TGTGCCAGCATGTCAAGAAGGAATTCACCCCTCCACTTT
CASMSRRNSPLHF
>TRBV29-1|TRBJ1-4|few|.
TGCAGCGTTGTAGCCAGGGGAACTAATGAAAAACTGTTTTTT
CSVVARGTNEKLFF
>TRBV6-9|TRBJ2-2|few|TRBD2
TGTGCCAGCAGTTCTGCGGGGGTTACCTGGGAGCTGTTTTTT
CASSSAGVTWELFF
>TRBV19|TRBJ2-7|.|.
TGTGCCAGTAGTATGGGCAGGACCTACGAGCAGTACTTC
CASSMGRTYEQYF
>TRBV11-2|TRBJ1-4|few|.
TGTGCCAGCAGTCCACGGGGTTTGGGAGCCGAAAAACTGTTTTTT
CASSPRGLGAEKLFF
>TRBV18|TRBJ1-5|.|TRBD1
TGTGCCAGCTCACCAGGGACAGGAGACCTAGGGCCCCAGCATTTT
CASSPGTGDLGPQHF
>TRBV15|TRBJ1-2|.|.
TGTGCCACCAGCAGTTTCGAGGGCCTCGGCTACACCTTC
CATSSFEGLGYTF
>TRBV29-1|TRBJ1-2|few|.
TGCAGCGTTGAAGATGCTGAGGCGACGGGTGGGGGCTACACCTTC
CSVEDAEATGGGYTF
>TRBV10-3|TRBJ1-2|many|TRBD1
TGTGCCATCGGCCCTTCAGGGGGCCTCTATGGCTACACCTTC
CAIGPSGGLYGYTF
>TRBV5-6|TRBJ2-1|few|.
TGTGCCAGCACCTCGTTCTCCTACAATGAGCAGTTCTTC
CASTSFSYNEQFF
>TRBV11-2|TRBJ1-1|.|TRBD1
TGTGCCAGCAATACCGGGACAGGGAACACTGAAGCTTTCTTT
CASNTGTGNTEAFF
>TRBV4-1|TRBJ1-1|medium-sized|.
TGCGCCAGCAGCCAAGAAGGGTACAGGACCTATGAAGGAGCTTTCTTT
CASSQEGYRTYEGAFF
>TRBV5-1|TRBJ2-3|few|.
TGCGCCAGCAGCTTGATACAGATCACAGATACGCAGTATTTT
CASSLIQITDTQYF
>TRBV20-1|TRBJ1-1|few|.
TGCAGTGCAGATACAGGCCGGAGCACTGAAGCTTTCTTT
CSADTGRSTEAFF